The 24 T cell receptor beta chains in this list originate from one sample, sequenced in a study of blood T cell repertoires in COVID-19. Only in-frame clones appear in the TCRdb table, and some are missing; sequencing was by immunoSEQ multiplex PCR. The repertoire holds some 400,000 clones, with roughly 89% as singletons. The sequenced material came from peripheral blood. These receptors were collected from a man between 18 and 35 years old with active or convalescent COVID-19.

The gene calls are TRBV25-1 and TRBJ2-2, with 8 bases lining up with TRBD1. Germline V gives CDR1 MGHDK, CDR2 SYGVNS. J was trimmed by 5 bases and V by 3 bases; bases with no gene match: 5. The CDR3 contains 15 residues. The CDR3 sequence: CASSDRQGRTGELFF. In DNA, the CDR3 is TGTGCCAGCAGTGACCGACAGGGGAGGACCGGGGAGCTGTTTTTT.

The chain employs TRBV5-1 and TRBJ2-1; 7 bases match TRBD2. After removal of 0 bases from V and 6 bases from J, the junction contained 3 bases not matched to a gene. Looked up from germline, CDR1 is SGHRS and CDR2 is YFSETQ. CDR3 size: 14 residues. CDR3 DNA sequence: TGCGCCAGCAGCTTGGGACTAGCAGTCAATGAGCAGTTCTTC. The encoded protein is CASSLGLAVNEQFF. The entire variable domain, with the rest obtained from reference TRBV5-1 and TRBJ2-1, is as follows: KAGVTQTPRYLIKTRGQQVTLSCSPISGHRSVSWYQQTPGQGLQFLFEYFSETQRNKGNFPGRFSGRQFSNSRSEMNVSTLELGDSALYLCASSLGLAVNEQFFGPGTRLTVL.

This clone occurred once. J is TRBJ1-1 and V is TRBV9, with D maybe TRBD1 (5 bases). Germline CDR1 is SGDLS and CDR2 is YYNGEE. CDR3 length: 18 amino acids. V dropped 4 bases and J dropped 0 bases, with 22 bases sitting between them. In DNA form, the CDR3 reads TGTGCCAGCAGCACGGATGTGGGGCGCGTCCCTGTGAACACTGAAGCTTTCTTT. Its protein product is CASSTDVGRVPVNTEAFF.

This sequence joins TRBV4-2 and TRBJ2-3; 8 nucleotides line up with TRBD2. CDR3 size: 18 residues. Germline CDR1 is LGHNA and CDR2 is YNFKEQ. J was trimmed by 2 bases and V by 1 base; bases with no gene match: 11. The DNA for the CDR3 is TGTGCCAGCAGCCAAGCCCTTGGGGCTAGCGGGCCCACAGATACGCAGTATTTT. Translation: CASSQALGASGPTDTQYF.

The chain combines TRBV18 with TRBJ2-1; TRBD1 aligns across 7 bases. V shed 3 bases, J shed 5 bases, and the junction held 4 bases outside the gene matches. This CDR3 has 14 residues. The germline gives CDR1 KGHSH, CDR2 LQKENI. The CDR3 sequence is CASSPTGSDNEQFF. For the CDR3, the DNA is TGTGCCAGCTCACCGACAGGGTCGGACAATGAGCAGTTCTTC.

The genes are TRBV6-2 or TRBV6-3 and TRBJ1-1; D gene ambiguous. Germline CDR1 reads MNHEY; CDR2 reads SVGEGT. The V end lost 2 bases, the J end lost 0 bases, and 16 bases lay between the germline ends. This CDR3 spans 17 amino acids. CDR3 amino acids: CASSYPKPGILNTEAFF. CDR3 in DNA: TGTGCCAGCAGTTACCCAAAACCCGGGATACTGAACACTGAAGCTTTCTTT.

The rearrangement joins TRBV21-1 to TRBJ1-2; the D call TRBD1 from the table was never checked on the DNA. TRBV21-1 is marked as a pseudogene. The CDR3 length is 15 residues. CDR3 sequence reads: CASSPHRDSSVGYTF. CDR3 DNA: TGTGCCAGCAGCCCCCACCGGGACAGTAGTGTTGGCTACACCTTC.

The chain uses TRBV18 and TRBJ2-7; 13 bases align to TRBD2. The CDR3 is 15 residues long. Germline loops: CDR1 KGHSH, CDR2 LQKENI. Losses at the gene ends were 4 bases for V and 5 bases for J; bases not matched to a gene: 5. CDR3 protein: CASSLGTSGTDEQYF. CDR3 nucleotides: TGTGCCAGCTCACTCGGGACTAGCGGGACGGACGAGCAGTACTTC. Full variable domain (missing parts from reference TRBV18 and TRBJ2-7): NAGVMQNPRHLVRRRGQEARLRCSPMKGHSHVYWYRQLPEEGLKFMVYLQKENIIDESGMPKERFSAEFPKEGPSILRIQQVVRGDSAAYFCASSLGTSGTDEQYFGPGTRLTVT.

The DNA of the CDR3 is TGTGCCAGCAGCGTCGAGGGGGGGAGCAATCAGCCCCAGCATTTT. Translation: CASSVEGGSNQPQHF. V usage is TRBV9 and J usage is TRBJ1-5; a possible D gene is TRBD1 (6 bases). The CDR3 totals 15 residues. Germline CDR1 and CDR2: SGDLS and YYNGEE. With 2 bases removed from V and 1 base from J, the gap between germline ends came to 10 bases.

The V and J genes are TRBV7-2 and TRBJ2-7; unclear D gene. V lost 2 bases and J lost 2, with 13 bases in between. Germline CDR1 SGHTA, CDR2 FQGNSA. The CDR3 loop spans 15 amino acids. The CDR3 DNA sequence: TGTGCCAGCAGCTTACTCCTACAGACCACCTACGAGCAGTACTTC. As protein: CASSLLLQTTYEQYF.

This clone was detected a few times. The J gene is TRBJ2-7, the V gene TRBV20-1, with TRBD1 as a possible D gene (5 bases). V was shortened by 3 bases and J by 5 bases, with 17 bases between the two germline ends. The CDR3 runs 14 residues. Germline V gene data show CDR1 as DFQATT and CDR2 as SNEGSKA (reference sequence). CDR3 amino acids: CSASPRASNHEQYF. CDR3 DNA sequence: TGCAGTGCTAGTCCCAGGGCCTCAAACCACGAGCAGTACTTC.

CDR3 in DNA: TGTGCCAGCAGACTGACCTACGAGCAGTACTTC. Its translation: CASRLTYEQYF. The genes are TRBV7-8 and TRBJ2-7; D ambiguous. CDR3 length: 11 amino acids. From germline, CDR1 is SGHVS and CDR2 FQNEAQ. V was cut by 6 bases and J by 2 bases, with 5 bases left in between.

The rearrangement joins TRBV9 to TRBJ1-2; unclear D gene. CDR3 size: 14 residues. Germline V gene sequence: CDR1 SGDLS, CDR2 YYNGEE. Trimming stripped 3 bases from V and 4 bases from J, with 13 bases between. CDR3 residues: CASSDAGGTYGYTF. CDR3 in DNA: TGTGCCAGCAGCGACGCGGGTGGCACCTATGGCTACACCTTC.

The chain recombines TRBV3-1 (or the pseudogene TRBV3-2) with TRBJ1-2, with D perhaps TRBD1 (6 bases). Germline assignment: CDR1 LGHDT and CDR2 YNNKEL (reference sequence). There are 13 residues in the CDR3. Trimming took off 5 bases at V and 6 bases at J, with 13 bases between the two ends. CDR3 DNA: TGTGCCAGCAGCACCGGACAGCCCAATGGCTACACCTTC. It is translated as CASSTGQPNGYTF.

This chain links TRBV27 with TRBJ2-1; the D is unclear. This CDR3 region has 16 residues. Between the trimmed V and J ends, which lost 4 bases and 9 bases, there was a span of 22 bases. CDR1 is MNHEY and CDR2 is SMNVEV in the germline V gene (reference sequence). The chain's CDR3 is CASSSVGDPGRAEQFF. In nucleotides, the CDR3 is TGTGCCAGCAGTTCCGTTGGTGATCCCGGTCGAGCTGAGCAGTTCTTC.

The chain uses TRBV15 and TRBJ2-7, with TRBD1 identical over 11 bases. Trimming cost V 7 bases and J 6 bases; bases outside gene matches: 11. CDR3 length: 15 amino acids. Per the germline V gene, CDR1 is LNHNV and CDR2 is YYDKDF (reference sequence). The CDR3 bases are TGTGCCACCAATTTACTCGGGACAGGGGGTAGCGAGCAGTACTTC. Protein product: CATNLLGTGGSEQYF.

The rearrangement links TRBV5-1 to TRBJ2-7; 9 bases are shared with TRBD1. Germline trimming cut 3 bases from V and 5 bases from J; bases unmatched to any gene: 3. The CDR3 sequence is 13 residues long. Germline values: CDR1 SGHRS, CDR2 YFSETQ. The CDR3 DNA is TGCGCCAGCAGCTGGGGGACAGGGAACGAGCAGTACTTC. As protein: CASSWGTGNEQYF. Filled out from reference TRBV5-1 and TRBJ2-7, the complete variable domain reads KAGVTQTPRYLIKTRGQQVTLSCSPISGHRSVSWYQQTPGQGLQFLFEYFSETQRNKGNFPGRFSGRQFSNSRSEMNVSTLELGDSALYLCASSWGTGNEQYFGPGTRLTVT.

V is TRBV6-5 and J is TRBJ2-1, with D perhaps matching TRBD1 (5 bases). This CDR3 has 13 amino acids. Deletions cut 2 bases from V and 6 bases from J, with 8 bases between. The germline V gene encodes CDR1 MNHEY and CDR2 SVGAGI. The CDR3 nucleotides read TGTGCCAGCAGTTACGCCAGGGTCAATGAGCAGTTCTTC. Translation: CASSYARVNEQFF.

This clone was seen a single time. The chain links TRBV7-6 to TRBJ1-3; no definite D call. Germline assignment: CDR1 SGHVS and CDR2 FNYEAQ. The CDR3 has 15 amino acids. Trimming shortened V by 1 base and J by 0 bases, and 7 bases separated the two germline ends. The CDR3 bases are TGTGCCAGCAGCTTAGGGACTCACTCTGGAAACACCATATATTTT. Translation: CASSLGTHSGNTIYF. The full variable domain, its missing parts supplied by reference TRBV7-6 and TRBJ1-3, is GAGVSQSPRYKVTKRGQDVALRCDPISGHVSLYWYRQALGQGPEFLTYFNYEAQQDKSGLPNDRFSAERPEGSISTLTIQRTEQRDSAMYRCASSLGTHSGNTIYFGEGSWLTVV.

The chain uses TRBV24-1 and TRBJ1-2, with TRBD1 identical over 7 bases. Germline trimming cut 5 bases from V and 8 bases from J; bases unmatched to any gene: 4. Germline assignment: CDR1 KGHDR and CDR2 SFDVKD. The CDR3 is 12 residues long. CDR3 in DNA: TGTGCCACCAGTGTCGGGACAGAGGGCTACACCTTC. Its translation: CATSVGTEGYTF.

The CDR3 bases are TGTGCCAGCAGTCCCACGGGTCGCACAGATACGCAGTATTTT. It yields the protein CASSPTGRTDTQYF. The chain is built from TRBV5-6 and TRBJ2-3; D remains ambiguous. The CDR3 sequence is 14 residues long. Germline CDR1 is SGHDT and CDR2 is YYEEEE. Trimming took 5 bases from V and 1 from J, leaving 11 bases between them.

The rearrangement links TRBV19 to TRBJ2-2; TRBD1 might be the D (6 bases). Germline values: CDR1 LNHDA, CDR2 SQIVND (reference sequence). The CDR3 contains 16 residues. V lost 6 bases and J 4 bases, leaving 18 bases between the germline ends. The DNA of the CDR3 is TGTGCCAGTAGACAGGGTTCTTGGGCGGGCACCGGGGAGCTGTTTTTT. Protein: CASRQGSWAGTGELFF.

The J gene is TRBJ2-3, the V gene TRBV15; D perhaps matches TRBD2 (5 bases). Germline V lookup: CDR1 LNHNV, CDR2 YYDKDF (reference sequence). The V gene lost 5 bases and the J gene lost 2 bases, with 20 bases spanning the gap. The CDR3 is 17 amino acids. The CDR3 DNA is TGTGCCACCAGCTCTACCCCCGGGGTACCCGACACAGATACGCAGTATTTT. Its protein is CATSSTPGVPDTDTQYF.

The chain combines TRBV7-9 with TRBJ2-1; no firm D call. CDR1 is SEHNR, CDR2 FQNEAQ, per germline (reference sequence). This CDR3 is 18 amino acids long. Between the trimmed V and J ends, which lost 5 bases and 7 bases, there was a span of 27 bases. The CDR3 sequence is CASSPVIGNSWSRNEQFF. The DNA for the CDR3 is TGTGCCAGCAGCCCCGTCATTGGTAATAGTTGGTCTCGGAATGAGCAGTTCTTC. Supplemented by reference TRBV7-9 and TRBJ2-1, the full variable domain reads DTGVSQNPRHKITKRGQNVTFRCDPISEHNRLYWYRQTLGQGPEFLTYFQNEAQLEKSRLLSDRFSAERPKGSFSTLEIQRTEQGDSAMYLCASSPVIGNSWSRNEQFFGPGTRLTVL.